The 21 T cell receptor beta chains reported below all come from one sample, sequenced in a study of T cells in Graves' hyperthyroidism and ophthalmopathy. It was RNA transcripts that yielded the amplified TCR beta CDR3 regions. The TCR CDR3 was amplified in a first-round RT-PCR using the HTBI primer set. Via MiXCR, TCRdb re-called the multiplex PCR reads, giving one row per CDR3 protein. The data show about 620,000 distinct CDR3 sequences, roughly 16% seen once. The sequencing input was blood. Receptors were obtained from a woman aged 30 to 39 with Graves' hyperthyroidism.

The chain's CDR3 is CASSELASGRFYEQYF. DNA for the CDR3: TGTGCCAGCAGTGAACTGGCTAGCGGGAGGTTTTACGAGCAGTACTTC. The chain uses TRBV6-1 and TRBJ2-7; 11 bases are a match to TRBD2. Germline lookup yields CDR1 MNHNS and CDR2 SASEGT. The CDR3 covers 16 residues. V trimming: 2 bases; J trimming: 4 bases; junction bases outside the gene matches: 7.

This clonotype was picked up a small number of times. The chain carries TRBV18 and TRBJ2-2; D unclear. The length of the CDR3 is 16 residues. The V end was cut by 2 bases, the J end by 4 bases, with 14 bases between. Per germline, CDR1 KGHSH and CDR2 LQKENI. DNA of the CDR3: TGTGCCAGCTCACCAAATGGCCCGGATCTCACCGGGGAGCTGTTTTTT. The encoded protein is CASSPNGPDLTGELFF.

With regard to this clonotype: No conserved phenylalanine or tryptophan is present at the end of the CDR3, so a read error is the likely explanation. CDR3 DNA: TGCGCCAGCAGCCAAGCCAGCGGGAGGGCCTACGAGCAGTACCTC. Translating it yields CASSQASGRAYEQYL. The chain carries TRBV4-1 and TRBJ2-7; TRBD2 agrees at 10 bases. The J segment lost 2 bases and the V segment lost 1 base, leaving 2 bases of the junction unmatched. The length of the CDR3 is 15 residues. From germline, CDR1 is MGHRA and CDR2 YSYEKL.

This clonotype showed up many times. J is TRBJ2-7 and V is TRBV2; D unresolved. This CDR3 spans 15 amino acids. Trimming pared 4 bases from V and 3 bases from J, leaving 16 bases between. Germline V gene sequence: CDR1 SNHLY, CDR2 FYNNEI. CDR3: CASSGWSEIDYEQYF. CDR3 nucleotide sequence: TGTGCCAGCAGTGGTTGGTCCGAGATAGACTACGAGCAGTACTTC.

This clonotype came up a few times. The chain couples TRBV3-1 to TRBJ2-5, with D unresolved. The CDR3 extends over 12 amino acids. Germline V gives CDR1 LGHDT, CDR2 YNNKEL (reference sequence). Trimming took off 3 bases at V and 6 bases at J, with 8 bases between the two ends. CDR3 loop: CASSQTSKTQYF. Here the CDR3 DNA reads TGTGCCAGCAGCCAGACGAGTAAGACCCAGTACTTC.

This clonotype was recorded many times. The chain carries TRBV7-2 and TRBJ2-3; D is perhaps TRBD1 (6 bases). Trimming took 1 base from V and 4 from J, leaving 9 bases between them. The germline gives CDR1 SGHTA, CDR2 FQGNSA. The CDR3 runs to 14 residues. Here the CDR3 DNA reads TGTGCCAGCAGCTTAGTACAGGGCGCAGATACGCAGTATTTT. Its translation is CASSLVQGADTQYF. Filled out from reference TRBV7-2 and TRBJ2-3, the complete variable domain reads GAGVSQSPSNKVTEKGKDVELRCDPISGHTALYWYRQSLGQGLEFLIYFQGNSAPDKSGLPSDRFSAERTGGSVSTLTIQRTQQEDSAVYLCASSLVQGADTQYFGPGTRLTVL.

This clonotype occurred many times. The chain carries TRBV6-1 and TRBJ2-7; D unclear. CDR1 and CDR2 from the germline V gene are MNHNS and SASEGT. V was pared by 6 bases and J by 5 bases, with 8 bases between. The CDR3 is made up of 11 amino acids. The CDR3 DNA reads TGTGCCAGCAGGCAACTCAACGAGCAGTACTTC. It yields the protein CASRQLNEQYF.

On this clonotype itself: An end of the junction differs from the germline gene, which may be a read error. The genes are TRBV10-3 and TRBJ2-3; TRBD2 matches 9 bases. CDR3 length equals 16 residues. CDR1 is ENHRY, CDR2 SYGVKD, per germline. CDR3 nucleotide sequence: TGTGCCATCAGACAGCCGGCGGGAGGGGTCACAGGTACGCAGTATTTT. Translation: CAIRQPAGGVTGTQYF.

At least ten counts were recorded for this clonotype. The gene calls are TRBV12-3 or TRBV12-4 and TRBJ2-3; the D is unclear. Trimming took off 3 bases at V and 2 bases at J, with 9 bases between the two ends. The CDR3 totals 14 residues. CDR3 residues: CASSFPETTDTQYF. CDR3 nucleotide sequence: TGTGCCAGCAGTTTTCCCGAGACCACAGATACGCAGTATTTT.

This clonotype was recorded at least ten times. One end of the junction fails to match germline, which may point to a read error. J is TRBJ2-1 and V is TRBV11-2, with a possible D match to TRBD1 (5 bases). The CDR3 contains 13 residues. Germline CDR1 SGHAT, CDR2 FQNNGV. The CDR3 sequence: CASSLGAGNEQFF. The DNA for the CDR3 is TGTGCCAGCAGTTTAGGGGCTGGGAATGAGCAGTTCTTC.

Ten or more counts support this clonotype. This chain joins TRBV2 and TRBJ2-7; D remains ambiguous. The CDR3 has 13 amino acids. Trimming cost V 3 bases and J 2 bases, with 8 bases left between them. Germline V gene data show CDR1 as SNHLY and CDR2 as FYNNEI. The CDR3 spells CASSDRQTYEQYF. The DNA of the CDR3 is TGTGCCAGCAGTGACAGGCAAACCTACGAGCAGTACTTC. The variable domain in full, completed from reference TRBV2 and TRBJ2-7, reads EPEVTQTPSHQVTQMGQEVILRCVPISNHLYFYWYRQILGQKVEFLVSFYNNEISEKSEIFDDQFSVERPDGSNFTLKIRSTKLEDSAMYFCASSDRQTYEQYFGPGTRLTVT.

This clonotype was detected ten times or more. CDR3 bases: TGCGCCAGCAGCTTGGTGTACAGGGGGCCCGAGCAGTACTTC. It codes for CASSLVYRGPEQYF. The chain employs TRBV5-1 and TRBJ2-7; 9 positions match TRBD1. Germline CDR1 and CDR2: SGHRS and YFSETQ. J was trimmed by 6 bases and V by 0 bases; bases with no gene match: 4. The CDR3 spans 14 residues.

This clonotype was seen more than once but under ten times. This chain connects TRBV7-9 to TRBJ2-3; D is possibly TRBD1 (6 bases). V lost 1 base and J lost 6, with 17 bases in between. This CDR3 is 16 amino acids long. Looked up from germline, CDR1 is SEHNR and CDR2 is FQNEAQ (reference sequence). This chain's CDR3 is CASSLGQEIFRDTQYF. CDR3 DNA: TGTGCCAGCAGCTTAGGACAGGAGATATTCAGGGATACGCAGTATTTT.

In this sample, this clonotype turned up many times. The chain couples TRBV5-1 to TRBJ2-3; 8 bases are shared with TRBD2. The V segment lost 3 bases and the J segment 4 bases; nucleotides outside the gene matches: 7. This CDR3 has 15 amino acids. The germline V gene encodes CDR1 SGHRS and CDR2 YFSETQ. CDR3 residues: CASSSSGSRADTQYF. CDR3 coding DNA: TGCGCCAGCAGCTCGAGCGGGAGCCGTGCAGATACGCAGTATTTT.

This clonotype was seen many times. DNA for the CDR3: TGTGCCTGGAGTCAGCACAATCAGCCCCAGCATTTT. Encoded protein: CAWSQHNQPQHF. The chain uses TRBV30 and TRBJ1-5; D uncertain. The V end lost 2 bases, the J end lost 3 bases, and 5 bases lay between the germline ends. This CDR3 is built from 12 residues. Germline lookup yields CDR1 GTSNPN and CDR2 SVGIG (reference sequence).

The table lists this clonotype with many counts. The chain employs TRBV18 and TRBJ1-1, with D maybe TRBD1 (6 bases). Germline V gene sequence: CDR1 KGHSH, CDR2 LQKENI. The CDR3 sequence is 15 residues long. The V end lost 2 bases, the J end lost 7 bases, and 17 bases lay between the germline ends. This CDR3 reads CASSPRGQGLNEAFF. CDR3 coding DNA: TGTGCCAGCTCACCAAGAGGCCAGGGGCTGAATGAAGCTTTCTTT. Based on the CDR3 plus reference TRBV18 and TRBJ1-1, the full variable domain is NAGVMQNPRHLVRRRGQEARLRCSPMKGHSHVYWYRQLPEEGLKFMVYLQKENIIDESGMPKERFSAEFPKEGPSILRIQQVVRGDSAAYFCASSPRGQGLNEAFFGQGTRLTVV.

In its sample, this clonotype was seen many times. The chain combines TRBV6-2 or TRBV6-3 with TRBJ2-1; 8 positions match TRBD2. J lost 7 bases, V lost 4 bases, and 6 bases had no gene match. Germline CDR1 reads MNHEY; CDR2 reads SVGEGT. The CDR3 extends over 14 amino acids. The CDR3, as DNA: TGTGCCAGCAGTTTGACCCGGGAGGGAAATGAGCAGTTCTTC. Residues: CASSLTREGNEQFF.

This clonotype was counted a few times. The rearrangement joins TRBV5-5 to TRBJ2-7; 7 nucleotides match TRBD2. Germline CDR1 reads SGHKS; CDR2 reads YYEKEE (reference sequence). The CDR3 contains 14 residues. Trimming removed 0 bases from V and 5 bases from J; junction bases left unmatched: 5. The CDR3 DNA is TGTGCCAGCAGCTTGGGGGCTAGCGGTGACGAGCAGTACTTC. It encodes CASSLGASGDEQYF.

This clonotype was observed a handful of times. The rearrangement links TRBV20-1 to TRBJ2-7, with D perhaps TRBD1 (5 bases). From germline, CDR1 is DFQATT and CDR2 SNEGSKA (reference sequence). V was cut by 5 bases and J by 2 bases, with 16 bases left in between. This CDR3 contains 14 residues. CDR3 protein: CSAQDTKFTYEQYF. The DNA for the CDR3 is TGCAGTGCTCAGGACACAAAATTCACCTACGAGCAGTACTTC.

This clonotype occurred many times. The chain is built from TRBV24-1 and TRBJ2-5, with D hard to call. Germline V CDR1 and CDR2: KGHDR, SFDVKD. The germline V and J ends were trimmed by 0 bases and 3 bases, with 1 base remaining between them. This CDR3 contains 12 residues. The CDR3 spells CATSDLEETQYF. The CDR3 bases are TGTGCCACCAGTGATTTGGAAGAGACCCAGTACTTC.

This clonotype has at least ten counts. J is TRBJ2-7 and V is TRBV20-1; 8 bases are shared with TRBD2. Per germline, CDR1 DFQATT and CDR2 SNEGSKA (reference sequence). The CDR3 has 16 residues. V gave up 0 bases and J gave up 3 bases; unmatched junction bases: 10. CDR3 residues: CSARDYGALAVYEQYF. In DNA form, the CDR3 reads TGCAGTGCTAGAGATTACGGTGCACTAGCGGTCTACGAGCAGTACTTC.